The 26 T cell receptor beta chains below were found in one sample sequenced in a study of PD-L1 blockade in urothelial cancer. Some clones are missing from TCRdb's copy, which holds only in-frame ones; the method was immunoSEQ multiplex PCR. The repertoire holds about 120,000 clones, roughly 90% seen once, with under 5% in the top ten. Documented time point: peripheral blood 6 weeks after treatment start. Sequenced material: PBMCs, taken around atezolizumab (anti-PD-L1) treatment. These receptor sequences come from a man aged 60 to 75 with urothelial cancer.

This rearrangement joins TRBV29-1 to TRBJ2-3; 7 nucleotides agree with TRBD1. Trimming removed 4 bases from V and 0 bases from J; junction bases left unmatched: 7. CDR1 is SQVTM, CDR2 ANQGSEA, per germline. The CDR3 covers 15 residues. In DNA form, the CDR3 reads TGCAGCGTTGTACCCGGGACAGATAGCACAGATACGCAGTATTTT. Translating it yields CSVVPGTDSTDTQYF.

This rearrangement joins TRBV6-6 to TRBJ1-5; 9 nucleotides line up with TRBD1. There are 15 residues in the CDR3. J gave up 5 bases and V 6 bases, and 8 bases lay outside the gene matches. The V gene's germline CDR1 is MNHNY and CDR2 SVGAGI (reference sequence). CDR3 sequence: CASSNGGQGDQPQHF. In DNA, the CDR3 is TGTGCCAGCAGCAACGGGGGACAGGGTGATCAGCCCCAGCATTTT.

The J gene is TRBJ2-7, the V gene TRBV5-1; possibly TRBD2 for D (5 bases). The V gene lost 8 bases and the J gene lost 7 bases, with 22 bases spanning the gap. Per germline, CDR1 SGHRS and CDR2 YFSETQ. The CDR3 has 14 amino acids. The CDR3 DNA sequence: TGCGCCAGGAAGAAGCGGTGCCCGCTCCAGGAGCAGTACTTC. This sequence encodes CARKKRCPLQEQYF.

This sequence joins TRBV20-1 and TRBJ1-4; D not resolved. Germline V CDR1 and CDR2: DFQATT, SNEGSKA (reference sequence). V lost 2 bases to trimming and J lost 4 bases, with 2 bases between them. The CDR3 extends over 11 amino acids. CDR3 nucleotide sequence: TGCAGTGCTAGACTTAATGAAAAACTGTTTTTT. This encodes CSARLNEKLFF.

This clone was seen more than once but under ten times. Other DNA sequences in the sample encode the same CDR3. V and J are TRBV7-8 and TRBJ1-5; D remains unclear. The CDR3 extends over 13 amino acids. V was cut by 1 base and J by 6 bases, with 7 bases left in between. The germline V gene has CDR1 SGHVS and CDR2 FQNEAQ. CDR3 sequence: CASSLEEGQPQHF. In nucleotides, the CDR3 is TGTGCCAGCAGCTTAGAGGAGGGTCAGCCCCAGCATTTT.

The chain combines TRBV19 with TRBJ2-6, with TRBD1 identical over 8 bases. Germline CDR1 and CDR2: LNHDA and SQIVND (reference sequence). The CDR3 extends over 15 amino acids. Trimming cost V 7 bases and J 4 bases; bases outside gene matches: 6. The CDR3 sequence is CASTTTGAGANVLTF. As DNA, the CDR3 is TGTGCCAGTACCACGACAGGGGCCGGGGCCAACGTCCTGACTTTC.

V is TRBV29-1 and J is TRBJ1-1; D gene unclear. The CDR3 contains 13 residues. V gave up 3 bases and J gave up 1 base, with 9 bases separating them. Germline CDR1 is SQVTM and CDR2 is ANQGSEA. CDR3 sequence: CSVERGENTEAFF. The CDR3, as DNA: TGCAGCGTTGAGCGCGGGGAGAACACTGAAGCTTTCTTT.

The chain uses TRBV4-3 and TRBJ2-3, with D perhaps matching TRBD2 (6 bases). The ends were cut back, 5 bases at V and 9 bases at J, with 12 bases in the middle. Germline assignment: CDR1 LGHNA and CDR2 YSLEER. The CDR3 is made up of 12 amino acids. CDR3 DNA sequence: TGCGCCAGCAGCTCTCCGGGAGAAACGCAGTATTTT. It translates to CASSSPGETQYF.

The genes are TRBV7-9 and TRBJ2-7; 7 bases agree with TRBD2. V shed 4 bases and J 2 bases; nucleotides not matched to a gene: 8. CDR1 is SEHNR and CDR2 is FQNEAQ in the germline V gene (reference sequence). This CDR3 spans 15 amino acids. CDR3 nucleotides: TGTGCCAGCAGCTCAGGCAGCGGGACGACCTACGAGCAGTACTTC. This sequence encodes CASSSGSGTTYEQYF.

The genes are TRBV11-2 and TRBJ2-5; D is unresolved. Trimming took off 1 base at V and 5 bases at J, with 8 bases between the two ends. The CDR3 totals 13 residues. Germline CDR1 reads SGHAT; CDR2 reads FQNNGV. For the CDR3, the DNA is TGTGCCAGCAGCTTAGGGGCCCGGGAGACCCAGTACTTC. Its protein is CASSLGARETQYF.

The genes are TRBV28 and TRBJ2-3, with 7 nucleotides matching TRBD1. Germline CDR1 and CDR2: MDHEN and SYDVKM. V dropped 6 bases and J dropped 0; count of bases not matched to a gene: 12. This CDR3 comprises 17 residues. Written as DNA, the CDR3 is TGTGCCAGCAGCTGGGACAGACTTCCATCTAGCACAGATACGCAGTATTTT. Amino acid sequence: CASSWDRLPSSTDTQYF.

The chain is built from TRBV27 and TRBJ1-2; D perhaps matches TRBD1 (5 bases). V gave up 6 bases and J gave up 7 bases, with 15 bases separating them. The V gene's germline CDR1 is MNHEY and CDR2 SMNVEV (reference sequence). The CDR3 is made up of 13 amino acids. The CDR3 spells CASRRDGDRGYTF. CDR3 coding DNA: TGTGCCAGCAGGCGGGACGGGGATCGTGGCTACACCTTC.

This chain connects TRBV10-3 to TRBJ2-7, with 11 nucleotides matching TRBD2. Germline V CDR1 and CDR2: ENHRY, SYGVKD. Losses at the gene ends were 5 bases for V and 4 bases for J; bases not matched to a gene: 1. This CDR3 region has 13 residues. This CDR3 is CAISTSGGYEQYF. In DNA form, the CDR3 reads TGTGCCATCAGTACTAGCGGGGGTTACGAGCAGTACTTC.

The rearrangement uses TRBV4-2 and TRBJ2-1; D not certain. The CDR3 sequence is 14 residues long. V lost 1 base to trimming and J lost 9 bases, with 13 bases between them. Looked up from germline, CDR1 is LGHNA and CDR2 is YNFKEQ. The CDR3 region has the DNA TGTGCCAGCAGCCAAGGGTCTGCGTTCGGTGAGCAGTTCTTC. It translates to CASSQGSAFGEQFF.

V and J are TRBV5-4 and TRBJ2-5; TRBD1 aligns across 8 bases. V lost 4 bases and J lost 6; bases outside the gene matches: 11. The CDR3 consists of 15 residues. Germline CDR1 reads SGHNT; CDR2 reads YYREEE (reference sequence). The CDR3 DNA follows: TGTGCCAGCAGCATTCCAGGACAGGGAGGAAAGACCCAGTACTTC. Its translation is CASSIPGQGGKTQYF. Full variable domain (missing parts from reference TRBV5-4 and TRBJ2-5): ETGVTQSPTHLIKTRGQQVTLRCSSQSGHNTVSWYQQALGQGPQFIFQYYREEENGRGNFPPRFSGLQFPNYSSELNVNALELDDSALYLCASSIPGQGGKTQYFGPGTRLLVL.

The CDR3 loop is CASSAGNPPLHF. CDR3 sequence (DNA): TGTGCCAGCAGCGCGGGGAATCCACCCCTCCACTTT. The chain links TRBV9 to TRBJ1-6, with unresolved D. CDR3 length: 12 amino acids. Germline CDR1 SGDLS, CDR2 YYNGEE. Trimming removed 3 bases from V and 11 bases from J, with 9 bases in between.

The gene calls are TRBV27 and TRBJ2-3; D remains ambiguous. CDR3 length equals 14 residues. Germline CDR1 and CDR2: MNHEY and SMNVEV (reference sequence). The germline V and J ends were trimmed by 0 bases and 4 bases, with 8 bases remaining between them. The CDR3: CASSLSFRADTQYF. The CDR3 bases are TGTGCCAGCAGTTTATCGTTTCGGGCAGATACGCAGTATTTT.

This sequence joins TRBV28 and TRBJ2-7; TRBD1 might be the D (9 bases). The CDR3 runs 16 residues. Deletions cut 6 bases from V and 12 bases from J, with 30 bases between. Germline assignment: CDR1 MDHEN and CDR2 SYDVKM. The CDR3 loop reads CASSPTGGFGQRELYF. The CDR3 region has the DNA TGTGCCAGCAGCCCTACAGGGGGCTTCGGCCAGCGGGAGTTGTACTTC. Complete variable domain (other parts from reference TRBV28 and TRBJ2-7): DVKVTQSSRYLVKRTGEKVFLECVQDMDHENMFWYRQDPGLGLRLIYFSYDVKMKEKGDIPEGYSVSREKKERFSLILESASTNQTSMYLCASSPTGGFGQRELYFGPGTRLTVT.

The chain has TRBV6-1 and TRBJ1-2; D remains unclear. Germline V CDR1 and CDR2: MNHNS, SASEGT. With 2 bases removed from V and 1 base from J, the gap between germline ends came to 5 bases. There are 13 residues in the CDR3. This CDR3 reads CASSENINYGYTF. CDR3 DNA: TGTGCCAGCAGTGAAAATATTAACTATGGCTACACCTTC.

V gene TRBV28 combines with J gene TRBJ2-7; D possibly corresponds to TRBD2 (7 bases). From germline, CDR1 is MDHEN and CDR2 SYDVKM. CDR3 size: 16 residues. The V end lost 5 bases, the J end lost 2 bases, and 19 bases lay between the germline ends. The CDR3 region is CASSTLGRGRPYEQYF. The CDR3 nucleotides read TGTGCCAGCAGTACCCTAGGGCGGGGGCGCCCCTACGAGCAGTACTTC.

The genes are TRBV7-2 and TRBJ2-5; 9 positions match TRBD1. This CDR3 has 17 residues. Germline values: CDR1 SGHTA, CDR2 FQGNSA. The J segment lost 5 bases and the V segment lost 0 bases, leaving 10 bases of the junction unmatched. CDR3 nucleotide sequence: TGTGCCAGCAGCTTAGCGCTAATGGAGGGACAGGGTGAGACCCAGTACTTC. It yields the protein CASSLALMEGQGETQYF.

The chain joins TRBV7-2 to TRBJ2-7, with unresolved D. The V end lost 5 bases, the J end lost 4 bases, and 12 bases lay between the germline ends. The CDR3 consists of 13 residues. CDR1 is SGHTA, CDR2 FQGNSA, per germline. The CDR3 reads CASSRRIGYEQYF. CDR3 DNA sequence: TGTGCCAGCAGCCGTCGGATCGGGTACGAGCAGTACTTC.

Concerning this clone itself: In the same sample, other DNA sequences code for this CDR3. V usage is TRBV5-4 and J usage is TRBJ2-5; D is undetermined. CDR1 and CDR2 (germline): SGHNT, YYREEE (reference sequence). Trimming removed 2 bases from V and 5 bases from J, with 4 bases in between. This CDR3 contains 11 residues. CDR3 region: CASSLAETQYF. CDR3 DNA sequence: TGTGCCAGCAGCTTAGCCGAGACCCAGTACTTC.

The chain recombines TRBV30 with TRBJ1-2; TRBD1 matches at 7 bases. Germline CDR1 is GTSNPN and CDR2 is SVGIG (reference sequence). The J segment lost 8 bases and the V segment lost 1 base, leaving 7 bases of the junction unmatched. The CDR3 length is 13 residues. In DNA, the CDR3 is TGTGCCTGGAGTGGGTACAGGGGCTCGGGCTACACCTTC. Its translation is CAWSGYRGSGYTF. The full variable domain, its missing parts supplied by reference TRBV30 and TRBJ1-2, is SQTIHQWPATLVQPVGSPLSLECTVEGTSNPNLYWYRQAAGRGLQLLFYSVGIGQISSEVPQNLSASRPQDRQFILSSKKLLLSDSGFYLCAWSGYRGSGYTFGSGTRLTVV.

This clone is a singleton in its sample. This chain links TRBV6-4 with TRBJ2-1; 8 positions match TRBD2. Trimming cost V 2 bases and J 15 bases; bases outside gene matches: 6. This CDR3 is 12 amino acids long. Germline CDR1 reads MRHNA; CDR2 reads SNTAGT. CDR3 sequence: CASSDPAGGRFF. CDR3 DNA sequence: TGTGCCAGCAGTGACCCGGCGGGGGGCAGGTTCTTC.

This CDR3 is CASSAQSSSGGTDTQYF. In DNA form, the CDR3 reads TGTGCCAGCAGCGCACAGTCATCTAGCGGGGGTACAGATACGCAGTATTTT. The chain joins TRBV9 to TRBJ2-3; 10 bases align to TRBD2. J was trimmed by 3 bases and V by 3 bases; bases with no gene match: 10. This CDR3 is built from 17 residues. CDR1 and CDR2 (germline): SGDLS, YYNGEE.